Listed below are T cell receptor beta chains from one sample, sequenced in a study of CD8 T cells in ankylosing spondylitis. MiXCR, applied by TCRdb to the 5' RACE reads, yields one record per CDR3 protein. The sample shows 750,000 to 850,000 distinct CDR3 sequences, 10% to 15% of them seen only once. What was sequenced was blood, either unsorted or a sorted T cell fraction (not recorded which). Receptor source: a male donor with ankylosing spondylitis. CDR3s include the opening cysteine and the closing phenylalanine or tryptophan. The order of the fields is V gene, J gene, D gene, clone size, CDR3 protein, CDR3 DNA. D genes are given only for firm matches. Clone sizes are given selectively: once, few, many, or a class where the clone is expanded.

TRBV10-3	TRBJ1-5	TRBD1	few	CAINDRDNQPQHF	TGTGCCATCAACGACAGGGACAATCAGCCCCAGCATTTT
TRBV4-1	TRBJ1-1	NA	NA	CASSQGIQNEAFF	TGCGCCAGCAGCCAGGGAATACAGAATGAAGCTTTCTTT
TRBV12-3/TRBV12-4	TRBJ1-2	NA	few	CASSLAGGNGGYTF	TGTGCCAGCAGTTTAGCAGGGGGAAATGGTGGCTACACCTTC
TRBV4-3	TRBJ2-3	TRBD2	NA	CASSQLAGNTDTQYF	TGCGCCAGCAGCCAACTAGCGGGAAACACAGATACGCAGTATTTT
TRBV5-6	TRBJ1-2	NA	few	CASSLGQMEFGYTF	TGTGCCAGCAGCTTGGGACAGATGGAGTTCGGCTACACCTTC
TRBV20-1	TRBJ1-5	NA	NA	CSASSGAQPQHF	TGCAGTGCTAGTTCTGGGGCTCAGCCCCAGCATTTT
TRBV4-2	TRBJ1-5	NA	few	CASSNWGGDGDNQPQHF	TGTGCCAGCAGCAACTGGGGGGGAGACGGGGACAATCAGCCCCAGCATTTT
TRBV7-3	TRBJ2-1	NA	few	CASSLRGSTYNEQFF	TGTGCCAGCAGCTTACGGGGCTCTACCTACAATGAGCAGTTCTTC
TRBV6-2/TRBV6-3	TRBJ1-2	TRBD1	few	CASSYTGDPGYTF	TGTGCCAGCAGTTATACAGGGGACCCTGGCTACACCTTC
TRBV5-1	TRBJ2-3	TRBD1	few	CASSPGTGVFADTQYF	TGCGCCAGCAGCCCTGGGACAGGGGTGTTTGCAGATACGCAGTATTTT
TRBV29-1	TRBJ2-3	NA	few	CSVTSSADTQYF	TGCAGCGTGACTAGTTCCGCAGATACGCAGTATTTT
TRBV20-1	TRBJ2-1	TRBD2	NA	CSARTSGLSPSSYNEQFF	TGCAGTGCTAGAACTAGCGGGTTGTCTCCTAGCTCCTACAATGAGCAGTTCTTC
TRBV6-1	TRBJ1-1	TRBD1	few	CASSRDRGQTEAFF	TGTGCCAGCAGCCGGGACAGGGGTCAGACTGAAGCTTTCTTT
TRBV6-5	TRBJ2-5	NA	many	CASSYRGGKQETQYF	TGTGCCAGCAGTTACAGGGGGGGGAAACAAGAGACCCAGTACTTC